This section outlines one T cell receptor (beta chain) sequence together with its context. Its cognate antigen is unknown. With V trimmed by 4 bases and J by 2 bases, 5 bases remained unmatched. Germline V lookup: CDR1 SGDLS, CDR2 YYNGEE. This CDR3 has 14 amino acids. This entry belongs to a study of PD-1 blockade in mismatch repair-deficient tumors. Study context: All were previously treated, progressing patients with about a dozen mismatch repair-deficient cancer types. Study-wide points: Tumor-resident clones, often undetectable pretreatment in blood, expanded then contracted after pembrolizumab.

Mismatch repair deficiency was confirmed in all patients, by PCR or immunohistochemistry. A few pembrolizumab responders had their TCRs sequenced. Profiled with immunoSEQ multiplex PCR; TCRdb holds only in-frame clones, not every one. The profile shows 100,000 or so clones, roughly four fifths of them singletons. V is TRBV9 and J is TRBJ2-5; TRBD1 matches 7 bases. This clonotype originated in an adult with mismatch repair-deficient cancer. The specimen was peripheral blood, collected roughly eight months after starting pembrolizumab. CDR3 sequence (DNA): TGTGCCAGCAGCACCAGGGACAGACAAGAGACCCAGTACTTC. It is translated as CASSTRDRQETQYF.